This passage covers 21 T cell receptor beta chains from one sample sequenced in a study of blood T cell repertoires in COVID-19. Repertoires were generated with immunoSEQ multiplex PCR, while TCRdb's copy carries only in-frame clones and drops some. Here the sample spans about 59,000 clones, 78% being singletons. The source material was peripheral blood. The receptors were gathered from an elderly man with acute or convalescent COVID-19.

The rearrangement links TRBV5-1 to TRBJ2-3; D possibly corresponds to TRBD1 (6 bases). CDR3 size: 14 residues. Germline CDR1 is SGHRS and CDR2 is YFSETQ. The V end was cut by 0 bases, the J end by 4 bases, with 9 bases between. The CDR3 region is CASSLDRVADTQYF. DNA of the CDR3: TGCGCCAGCAGCTTGGACAGGGTAGCAGATACGCAGTATTTT.

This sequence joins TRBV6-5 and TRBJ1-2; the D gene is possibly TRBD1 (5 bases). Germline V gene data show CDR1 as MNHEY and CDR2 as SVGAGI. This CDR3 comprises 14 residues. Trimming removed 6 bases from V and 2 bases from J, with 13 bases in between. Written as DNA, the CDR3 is TGTGCCAGCAGAAGGGGCCCCCAAAACTATGGCTACACCTTC. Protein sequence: CASRRGPQNYGYTF.

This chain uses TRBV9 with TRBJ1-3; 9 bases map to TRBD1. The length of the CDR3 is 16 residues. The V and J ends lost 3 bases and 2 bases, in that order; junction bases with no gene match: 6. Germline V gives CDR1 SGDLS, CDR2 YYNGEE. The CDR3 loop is CASSGGTGSTGNTIYF. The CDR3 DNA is TGTGCCAGCAGCGGGGGGACAGGGAGCACTGGAAACACCATATATTTT. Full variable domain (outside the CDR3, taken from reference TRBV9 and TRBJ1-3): DSGVTQTPKHLITATGQRVTLRCSPRSGDLSVYWYQQSLDQGLQFLIQYYNGEERAKGNILERFSAQQFPDLHSELNLSSLELGDSALYFCASSGGTGSTGNTIYFGEGSWLTVV.

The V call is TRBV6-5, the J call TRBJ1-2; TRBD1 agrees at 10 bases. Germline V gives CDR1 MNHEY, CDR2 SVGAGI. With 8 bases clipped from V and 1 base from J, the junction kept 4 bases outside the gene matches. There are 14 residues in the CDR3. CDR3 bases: TGTGCCAGCTCCAGGGACAGGGGTAACTATGGCTACACCTTC. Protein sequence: CASSRDRGNYGYTF.

The DNA of the CDR3 is TGCGCCAGCAGCCAACCGAGAAGCTCCTACGAGCAGTACTTC. Translation: CASSQPRSSYEQYF. V and J are TRBV4-1 and TRBJ2-7; D is undetermined. This CDR3 is 14 amino acids long. Between the trimmed V and J ends, which lost 2 bases and 0 bases, there was a span of 8 bases. Per the germline V gene, CDR1 is MGHRA and CDR2 is YSYEKL.

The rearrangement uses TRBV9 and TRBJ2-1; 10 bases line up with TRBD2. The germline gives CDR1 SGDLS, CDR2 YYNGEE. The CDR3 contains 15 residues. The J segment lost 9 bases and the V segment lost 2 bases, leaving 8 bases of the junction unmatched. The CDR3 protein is CASSVSGGAGSEQFF. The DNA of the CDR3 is TGTGCCAGCAGCGTGAGCGGGGGGGCCGGGAGTGAGCAGTTCTTC.

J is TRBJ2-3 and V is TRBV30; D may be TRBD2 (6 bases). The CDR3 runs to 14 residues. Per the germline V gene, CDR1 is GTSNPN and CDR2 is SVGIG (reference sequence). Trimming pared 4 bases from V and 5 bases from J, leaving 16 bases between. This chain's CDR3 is CAWTTGGAGDTQYF. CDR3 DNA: TGTGCCTGGACAACCGGGGGTGCAGGAGATACGCAGTATTTT.

CDR3 sequence (DNA): TGTGCCAGCAGCTTAGAGGGGTGGGAGCAGTACTTC. Translating it yields CASSLEGWEQYF. The V and J genes are TRBV7-8 and TRBJ2-7, with D possibly matching TRBD1 (5 bases). V was cut by 1 base and J by 7 bases, with 8 bases left in between. This CDR3 is 12 amino acids long. The V gene's germline CDR1 is SGHVS and CDR2 FQNEAQ.

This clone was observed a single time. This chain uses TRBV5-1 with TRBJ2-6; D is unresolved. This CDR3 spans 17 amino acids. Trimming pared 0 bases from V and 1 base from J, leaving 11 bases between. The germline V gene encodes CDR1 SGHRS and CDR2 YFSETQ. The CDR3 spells CASSLGATVSGANVLTF. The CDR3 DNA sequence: TGCGCCAGCAGCTTGGGGGCCACCGTATCTGGGGCCAACGTCCTGACTTTC.

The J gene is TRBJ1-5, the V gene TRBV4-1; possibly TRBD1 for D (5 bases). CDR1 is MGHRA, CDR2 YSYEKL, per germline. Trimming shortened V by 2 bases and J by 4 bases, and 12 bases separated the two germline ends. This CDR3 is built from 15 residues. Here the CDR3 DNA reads TGCGCCAGCAGCCAACAGGGCCTTTTTAATCAGCCCCAGCATTTT. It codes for CASSQQGLFNQPQHF.

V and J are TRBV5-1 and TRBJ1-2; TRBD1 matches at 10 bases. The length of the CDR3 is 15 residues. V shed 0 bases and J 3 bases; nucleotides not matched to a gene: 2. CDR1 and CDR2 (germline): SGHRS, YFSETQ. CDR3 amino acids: CASSLGGTGDYGYTF. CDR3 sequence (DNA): TGCGCCAGCAGCTTGGGCGGGACAGGGGACTATGGCTACACCTTC. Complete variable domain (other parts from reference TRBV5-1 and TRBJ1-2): KAGVTQTPRYLIKTRGQQVTLSCSPISGHRSVSWYQQTPGQGLQFLFEYFSETQRNKGNFPGRFSGRQFSNSRSEMNVSTLELGDSALYLCASSLGGTGDYGYTFGSGTRLTVV.

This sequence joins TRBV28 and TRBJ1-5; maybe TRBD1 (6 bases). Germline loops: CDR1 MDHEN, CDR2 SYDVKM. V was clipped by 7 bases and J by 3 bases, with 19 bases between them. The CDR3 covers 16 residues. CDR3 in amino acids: CASTLERGGYNQPQHF. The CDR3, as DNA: TGTGCCAGCACCCTGGAACGAGGGGGTTACAATCAGCCCCAGCATTTT. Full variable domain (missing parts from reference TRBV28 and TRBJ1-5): DVKVTQSSRYLVKRTGEKVFLECVQDMDHENMFWYRQDPGLGLRLIYFSYDVKMKEKGDIPEGYSVSREKKERFSLILESASTNQTSMYLCASTLERGGYNQPQHFGDGTRLSIL.

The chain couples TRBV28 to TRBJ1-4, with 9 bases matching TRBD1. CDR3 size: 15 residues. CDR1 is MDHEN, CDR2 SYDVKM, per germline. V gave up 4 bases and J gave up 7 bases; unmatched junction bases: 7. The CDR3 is CASSSLTGGGEKLFF. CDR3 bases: TGTGCCAGCAGTTCACTCACAGGGGGCGGTGAAAAACTGTTTTTT.

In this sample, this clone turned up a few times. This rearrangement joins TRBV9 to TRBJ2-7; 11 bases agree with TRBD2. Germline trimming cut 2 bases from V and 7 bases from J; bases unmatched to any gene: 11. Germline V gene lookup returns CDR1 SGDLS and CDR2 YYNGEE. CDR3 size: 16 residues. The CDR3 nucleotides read TGTGCCAGCAGCGTCGGAAATAGCGGGAGGGCGGGGGAGCAGTACTTC. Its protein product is CASSVGNSGRAGEQYF.

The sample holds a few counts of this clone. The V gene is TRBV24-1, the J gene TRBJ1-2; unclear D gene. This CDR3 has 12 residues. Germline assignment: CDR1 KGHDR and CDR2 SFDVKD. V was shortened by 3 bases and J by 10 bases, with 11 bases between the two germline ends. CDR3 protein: CATSDDELDYTF. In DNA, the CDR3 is TGTGCCACCAGTGATGATGAACTCGACTACACCTTC.

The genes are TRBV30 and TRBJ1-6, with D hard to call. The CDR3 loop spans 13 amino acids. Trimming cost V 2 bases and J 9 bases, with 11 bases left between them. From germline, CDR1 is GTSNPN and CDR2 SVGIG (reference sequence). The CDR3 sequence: CAWSSGFTSPLHF. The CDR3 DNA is TGTGCCTGGAGTTCCGGGTTTACTTCACCCCTCCACTTT.

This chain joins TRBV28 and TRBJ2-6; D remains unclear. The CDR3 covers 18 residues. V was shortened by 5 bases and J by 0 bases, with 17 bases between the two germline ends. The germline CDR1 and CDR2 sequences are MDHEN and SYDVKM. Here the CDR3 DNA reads TGTGCCAGCAGTACCCCGACTGATATCCCCTCTGGGGCCAACGTCCTGACTTTC. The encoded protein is CASSTPTDIPSGANVLTF.

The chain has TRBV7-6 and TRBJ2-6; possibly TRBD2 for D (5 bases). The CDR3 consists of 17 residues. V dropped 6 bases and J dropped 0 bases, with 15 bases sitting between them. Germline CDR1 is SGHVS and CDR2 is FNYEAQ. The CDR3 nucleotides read TGTGCCAGCAGTCCCGGGATCTTGAACTCTGGGGCCAACGTCCTGACTTTC. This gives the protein CASSPGILNSGANVLTF. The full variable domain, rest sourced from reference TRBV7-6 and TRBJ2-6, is GAGVSQSPRYKVTKRGQDVALRCDPISGHVSLYWYRQALGQGPEFLTYFNYEAQQDKSGLPNDRFSAERPEGSISTLTIQRTEQRDSAMYRCASSPGILNSGANVLTFGAGSRLTVL.

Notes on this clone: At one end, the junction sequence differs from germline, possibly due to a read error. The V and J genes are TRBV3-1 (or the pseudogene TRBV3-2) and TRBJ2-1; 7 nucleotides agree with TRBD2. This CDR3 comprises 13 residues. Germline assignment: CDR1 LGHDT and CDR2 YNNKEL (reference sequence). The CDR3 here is CAGSQILGGEQFF. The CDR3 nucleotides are TGTGCCGGCAGCCAAATTCTCGGGGGGGAGCAGTTCTTC.

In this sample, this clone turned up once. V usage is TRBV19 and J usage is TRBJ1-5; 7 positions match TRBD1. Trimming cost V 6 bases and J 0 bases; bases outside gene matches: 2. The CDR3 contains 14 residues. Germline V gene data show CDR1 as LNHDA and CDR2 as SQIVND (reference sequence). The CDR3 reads CASRGTASNQPQHF. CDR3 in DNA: TGTGCCAGTAGGGGGACAGCTAGCAATCAGCCCCAGCATTTT. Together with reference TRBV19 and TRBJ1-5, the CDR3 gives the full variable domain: DGGITQSPKYLFRKEGQNVTLSCEQNLNHDAMYWYRQDPGQGLRLIYYSQIVNDFQKGDIAEGYSVSREKKESFPLTVTSAQKNPTAFYLCASRGTASNQPQHFGDGTRLSIL.

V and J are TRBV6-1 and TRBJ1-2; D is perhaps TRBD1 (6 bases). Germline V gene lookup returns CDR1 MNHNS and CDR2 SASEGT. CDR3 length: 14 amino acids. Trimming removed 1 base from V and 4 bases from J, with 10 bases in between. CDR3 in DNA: TGTGCCAGCAGTGAAGGGACAGCGGTCTATGGCTACACCTTC. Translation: CASSEGTAVYGYTF.